This entry features one T cell receptor (beta chain) sequence. Its specificity is not known. CDR1 is MNHNY, CDR2 SVGAGI, per germline (reference sequence). V was pared by 5 bases and J by 0 bases, with 6 bases of the junction left unmatched. This CDR3 region has 16 residues. The sample belongs to a study of cytomegalovirus exposure and HLA in healthy donors. Study findings and constraints: Overall, approximately 150 TCR beta chains were annotated as cytomegalovirus-associated. In a later analysis, TCR beta V- and J-gene trimming showed a link to a missense DCLRE1C variant.

The PCR made use of 60 Vbeta and 13 Jbeta primers. Generated by immunoSEQ multiplex PCR, the TCRdb table keeps only in-frame clones and is missing some. The sample includes some 240,000 clones, 60% to 80% seen only once; the top ten take around 3.9%. Sequences were obtained from PBMCs. The TCR originated in a male donor in good health and CMV-seronegative. The rearrangement uses TRBV6-6 and TRBJ2-7; 11 nucleotides match TRBD2. Here the CDR3 reads CASSPVTSGVSYEQYF. In nucleotides, the CDR3 is TGTGCCAGCAGTCCTGTGACTAGCGGGGTCTCCTACGAGCAGTACTTC.